Sequencing of this T cell receptor (beta chain) was carried out in a study of OX40 agonist ivuxolimab in advanced cancers. Study-wide context: Prior therapy, whether anti-PD-1, anti-PD-L1 or anti-CTLA-4, was allowed, and about 40% had some.

Measured with immunoSEQ multiplex PCR; TCRdb has only the in-frame clones, and not every one. In the table there are approximately 65,000 clones, roughly 91% of which are singletons. Cycle 7 day 1, cycle 4 day 1, and baseline were the timepoints at which blood was sampled. CDR3 length: 13 amino acids. Germline V gene sequence: CDR1 SGHRS, CDR2 YFSETQ. V lost 1 base to trimming and J lost 0 bases, with 5 bases between them. Sequencing used CD4+ or CD8+ T cells sorted from blood, obtained in a trial of the OX40 agonist ivuxolimab. The sequence was obtained from an adult with an advanced solid tumor such as melanoma, head and neck, liver or kidney cancer. The chain is built from TRBV5-1 and TRBJ2-7, with no clear D. The CDR3 nucleotides are TGCGCCAGCAGCTTGAGGGCCTCCTACGAGCAGTACTTC. This gives the protein CASSLRASYEQYF.